The 29 T cell receptor beta chains listed next were all sequenced from one sample in a study of human T cells and chemical hapten exposure. From the RACE reads, TCRdb called clonotypes with MiXCR, one entry per CDR3 protein. The table includes 190,000 or so distinct CDR3 sequences, more than 25% detected once. The time point: pre-sensitization, week 0. Treatment specified: therapeutic diphenylcyclopropenone sensitization with weekly scalp DPC. Specimen: whole blood, collected in connection with sensitization to the hapten diphenylcyclopropenone (DPC). These receptors all come from a woman in her thirties with alopecia areata. Some clones in this sample may be carry-over from other donors' samples.

This rearrangement joins TRBV30 to TRBJ1-1; TRBD1 might be the D (6 bases). The CDR3 sequence is 11 residues long. CDR1 and CDR2 from the germline V gene are GTSNPN and SVGIG (reference sequence). Trimming left V 5 bases short and J 11 bases short, with 15 bases between. CDR3 sequence (DNA): TGTGCCTGGGTGGGGGGCCGACAGGCTTTCTTT. It codes for CAWVGGRQAFF.

This clonotype was counted only a few times. The chain carries TRBV7-2 and TRBJ2-7; no definite D call. V was clipped by 1 base and J by 6 bases, with 13 bases between them. The CDR3 runs to 14 residues. CDR1 is SGHTA and CDR2 is FQGNSA in the germline V gene. In nucleotides, the CDR3 is TGTGCCAGCAGCTTAGATTCCGCCTCGCGCGAGCAGTACTTC. The encoded protein is CASSLDSASREQYF. The variable domain in full, completed from reference TRBV7-2 and TRBJ2-7, reads GAGVSQSPSNKVTEKGKDVELRCDPISGHTALYWYRQSLGQGLEFLIYFQGNSAPDKSGLPSDRFSAERTGGSVSTLTIQRTQQEDSAVYLCASSLDSASREQYFGPGTRLTVT.

This clonotype was seen a few times. This chain links TRBV5-1 with TRBJ2-7; D unresolved. The V gene lost 2 bases and the J gene lost 5 bases, with 17 bases spanning the gap. The CDR3 covers 15 residues. Germline CDR1 and CDR2: SGHRS and YFSETQ. The CDR3 loop is CASSLARSVRDEQYF. Written as DNA, the CDR3 is TGCGCCAGCAGCTTAGCAAGGTCGGTGAGAGACGAGCAGTACTTC.

This clonotype was seen a handful of times. This rearrangement joins TRBV5-6 to TRBJ2-2; a weak D match, TRBD2 (6 bases). The ends were cut back, 2 bases at V and 5 bases at J, with 13 bases in the middle. CDR1 and CDR2 from the germline V gene are SGHDT and YYEEEE. The CDR3 runs 15 residues. The CDR3: CASSLFGGRTGELFF. The CDR3 DNA sequence: TGTGCCAGCAGCTTATTTGGAGGGAGAACCGGGGAGCTGTTTTTT.

The chain combines TRBV18 with TRBJ2-7, with D perhaps TRBD1 (6 bases). Germline V gives CDR1 KGHSH, CDR2 LQKENI. V lost 6 bases, J lost 2 bases, and 14 bases lay in between. The CDR3 runs to 14 residues. DNA for the CDR3: TGTGCCAGCTCGGTAAGGACAGAAGCCTACGAGCAGTACTTC. Encoded protein: CASSVRTEAYEQYF.

About this clonotype itself: A much larger clone sits a single nucleotide away, making a read error possible. The chain is built from TRBV28 and TRBJ1-5, with 7 positions matching TRBD1. CDR3 size: 14 residues. Looked up from germline, CDR1 is MDHEN and CDR2 is SYDVKM. As DNA, the CDR3 is TGTACCAGCAGTTCGGGACAGAACAATCAGCCCCAGCATTTT. It yields the protein CTSSSGQNNQPQHF.

This clonotype has more than one count but fewer than ten. The V and J genes are TRBV29-1 and TRBJ2-7; TRBD2 matches at 11 bases. The germline V gene encodes CDR1 SQVTM and CDR2 ANQGSEA. The CDR3 totals 13 residues. Trimming took 3 bases from V and 5 from J; bases not matched to a gene: 3. This CDR3 is CSVDVAGGNEQYF. CDR3 coding DNA: TGCAGCGTTGATGTAGCGGGAGGGAACGAGCAGTACTTC.

The CDR3 bases are TGTGCCAGCAGTTTGGGCGGCGGGGCCCAAGAGACCCAGTACTTC. Translated, it gives CASSLGGGAQETQYF. V usage is TRBV28 and J usage is TRBJ2-5; D possibly corresponds to TRBD2 (6 bases). Trimming cost V 3 bases and J 1 base, with 12 bases left between them. This CDR3 contains 15 residues. The V gene's germline CDR1 is MDHEN and CDR2 SYDVKM. Variable domain in full (rest from reference TRBV28 and TRBJ2-5): DVKVTQSSRYLVKRTGEKVFLECVQDMDHENMFWYRQDPGLGLRLIYFSYDVKMKEKGDIPEGYSVSREKKERFSLILESASTNQTSMYLCASSLGGGAQETQYFGPGTRLLVL.

CDR3 protein: CSARGLELAGPNTKNIQYF. In nucleotides, the CDR3 is TGCAGTGCTAGAGGGTTGGAACTAGCGGGGCCGAACACCAAAAACATTCAGTACTTC. The V gene is TRBV20-1, the J gene TRBJ2-4; TRBD2 matches at 10 bases. Germline V lookup: CDR1 DFQATT, CDR2 SNEGSKA (reference sequence). V shed 1 base and J 2 bases; nucleotides not matched to a gene: 14. The CDR3 contains 19 residues.

This clonotype was found a few times. V usage is TRBV6-6 and J usage is TRBJ2-5; D not resolved. The CDR3 runs 12 residues. Germline CDR1 and CDR2: MNHNY and SVGAGI (reference sequence). Trimming took 6 bases from V and 3 from J, leaving 8 bases between them. In nucleotides, the CDR3 is TGTGCCAGCAGCGCGAGGAAAGAGACCCAGTACTTC. Amino acids: CASSARKETQYF.

This chain links TRBV6-6 with TRBJ2-7, with 12 bases identical to TRBD1. The CDR3 runs 19 residues. The J segment lost 5 bases and the V segment lost 0 bases, leaving 14 bases of the junction unmatched. From germline, CDR1 is MNHNY and CDR2 SVGAGI (reference sequence). The CDR3 loop reads CASSYSIESRDRGLHEQYF. Written as DNA, the CDR3 is TGTGCCAGCAGTTACTCGATCGAGTCCCGGGACAGGGGGCTCCACGAGCAGTACTTC.

CDR3 bases: TGTGCCAGCAAATTGGGAATCCGGGACACTGAAGCTTTCTTT. Its translation: CASKLGIRDTEAFF. The rearrangement uses TRBV6-2 or TRBV6-3 and TRBJ1-1; D not resolved. Trimming removed 7 bases at V and 3 bases at J, with 15 bases between. The germline V gene has CDR1 MNHEY and CDR2 SVGEGT. This CDR3 region has 14 residues.

The chain employs TRBV4-2 and TRBJ2-5; 11 bases align to TRBD2. From germline, CDR1 is LGHNA and CDR2 YNFKEQ. The CDR3 has 15 amino acids. The junction had 5 bases not matched to a gene; V was cut back by 3 bases and J by 5 bases. The CDR3 DNA reads as TGTGCCAGCAGCCAGGAACTAGCGGGAGTCGAGACCCAGTACTTC. This gives the protein CASSQELAGVETQYF.

The V gene is TRBV29-1, the J gene TRBJ1-2; 8 bases match TRBD1. Germline V lookup: CDR1 SQVTM, CDR2 ANQGSEA. The length of the CDR3 is 15 residues. V lost 4 bases, J lost 4 bases, and 11 bases stayed unmatched. The CDR3 DNA reads as TGCAGCGTTGGTACAGGGGGAAGTATTCCCTATGGCTACACCTTC. Translating it yields CSVGTGGSIPYGYTF.

CDR3 nucleotide sequence: TGTGCCATCAGCGTTAGCACAGATACGCAGTATTTT. It encodes CAISVSTDTQYF. The V and J genes are TRBV10-3 and TRBJ2-3, with no clear D. The CDR3 runs 12 residues. The ends were cut back, 6 bases at V and 0 bases at J, with 4 bases in the middle. CDR1 and CDR2 (germline): ENHRY, SYGVKD.

The chain uses TRBV5-1 and TRBJ2-5; 7 bases line up with TRBD2. Trimming took 0 bases from V and 3 from J; bases not matched to a gene: 5. The CDR3 totals 15 residues. Germline V gene data show CDR1 as SGHRS and CDR2 as YFSETQ. CDR3 protein: CASSLGWGGEETQYF. In nucleotides, the CDR3 is TGCGCCAGCAGCTTGGGATGGGGGGGAGAAGAGACCCAGTACTTC.

The chain carries TRBV10-3 and TRBJ1-1; TRBD1 matches 11 bases. CDR1 and CDR2 from the germline V gene are ENHRY and SYGVKD. The length of the CDR3 is 13 residues. With 10 bases clipped from V and 3 bases from J, the junction kept 4 bases outside the gene matches. The DNA of the CDR3 is TGTGCCACCGGGGACAGGGGGTACACTGAAGCTTTCTTT. This translates into CATGDRGYTEAFF.

The table lists this clonotype with a few counts. V gene TRBV5-5 combines with J gene TRBJ2-7; 7 bases map to TRBD1. CDR3 length: 15 residues. Looked up from germline, CDR1 is SGHKS and CDR2 is YYEKEE (reference sequence). V trimming: 4 bases; J trimming: 7 bases; junction bases outside the gene matches: 14. In DNA form, the CDR3 reads TGTGCCAGCAGCCACGGACAGGTTCCCCTACGGGAGCAGTACTTC. Its protein product is CASSHGQVPLREQYF.

The chain has TRBV9 and TRBJ2-4, with 10 bases aligning to TRBD2. The CDR3 has 14 residues. Germline values: CDR1 SGDLS, CDR2 YYNGEE. The V and J ends lost 5 bases and 10 bases, in that order; junction bases with no gene match: 9. The DNA for the CDR3 is TGTGCCAGCAGTGGGGGGCTAGCGGGGGAAATTCAGTACTTC. This sequence encodes CASSGGLAGEIQYF.

The rearrangement joins TRBV5-6 to TRBJ2-6; D may be TRBD1 or TRBD2 (5 bases each). This CDR3 comprises 16 residues. Per germline, CDR1 SGHDT and CDR2 YYEEEE. V lost 5 bases and J 1 base, leaving 13 bases between the germline ends. The CDR3 loop reads CASRLGRLSGANVLTF. The CDR3 DNA sequence: TGTGCCAGCAGGCTGGGACGTTTGTCTGGGGCCAACGTCCTGACTTTC.

The sample holds a few counts of this clonotype. The chain couples TRBV3-1 to TRBJ2-2, with 8 bases aligning to TRBD2. Germline assignment: CDR1 LGHDT and CDR2 YNNKEL (reference sequence). The CDR3 spans 16 residues. Trimming removed 3 bases from V and 7 bases from J; junction bases left unmatched: 10. The CDR3 reads CASSQGGGSLGGELFF. In DNA form, the CDR3 reads TGTGCCAGCAGCCAGGGCGGGGGGTCCCTCGGCGGGGAGCTGTTTTTT.

In this sample, this clonotype turned up a few times. V and J are TRBV28 and TRBJ1-3, with D hard to call. Germline CDR1 is MDHEN and CDR2 is SYDVKM. The CDR3 covers 15 residues. V was clipped by 6 bases and J by 4 bases, with 16 bases between them. Here the CDR3 reads CASSPRGSGGNTIYF. The CDR3 nucleotides are TGTGCCAGCAGCCCCCGGGGTTCGGGAGGAAACACCATATATTTT.

The chain employs TRBV29-1 and TRBJ1-3; no definite D call. V gave up 7 bases and J gave up 0 bases, with 7 bases separating them. The CDR3 runs to 12 residues. The V gene's germline CDR1 is SQVTM and CDR2 ANQGSEA. CDR3 in DNA: TGCAGCGCCAGGACCTCTGGAAACACCATATATTTT. Its translation: CSARTSGNTIYF.

CDR3 in DNA: TGCGCCAGCAGCTTGGCGGGAGGGCGGAGCCCCTACGAGCAGTACTTC. It encodes CASSLAGGRSPYEQYF. The V and J genes are TRBV5-1 and TRBJ2-7, with TRBD2 matching over 8 bases. The CDR3 is made up of 16 amino acids. Germline V gene lookup returns CDR1 SGHRS and CDR2 YFSETQ. The V segment lost 0 bases and the J segment 2 bases; nucleotides outside the gene matches: 7.

The V gene is TRBV7-9, the J gene TRBJ2-1; the D gene is possibly TRBD2 (6 bases). From germline, CDR1 is SEHNR and CDR2 FQNEAQ (reference sequence). The V end was cut by 1 base, the J end by 7 bases, with 17 bases between. There are 16 residues in the CDR3. The CDR3 DNA follows: TGTGCCAGCAGCTTAGGGGCAGGGCTGGGGGGAAATGAGCAGTTCTTC. Translation: CASSLGAGLGGNEQFF.

This clonotype was seen only a few times. CDR3 sequence (DNA): TGTGCCAGCAGTCCCCCTAATTCACCCCTCCACTTT. Protein sequence: CASSPPNSPLHF. The V and J genes are TRBV27 and TRBJ1-6; D remains unclear. The CDR3 has 12 residues. CDR1 and CDR2 from the germline V gene are MNHEY and SMNVEV (reference sequence). V dropped 5 bases and J dropped 6 bases, with 5 bases sitting between them.

The chain combines TRBV28 with TRBJ1-4; TRBD1 agrees at 7 bases. CDR3 length equals 14 residues. The V segment lost 3 bases and the J segment 7 bases; nucleotides outside the gene matches: 5. The germline V gene encodes CDR1 MDHEN and CDR2 SYDVKM. The CDR3 bases are TGTGCCAGCAGTTTGGCAGGGGGGGTTGAAAAACTGTTTTTT. Amino acids: CASSLAGGVEKLFF.

In this sample, this clonotype turned up a few times. The V call is TRBV9, the J call TRBJ1-2; TRBD1 agrees at 11 bases. Trimming removed 0 bases from V and 8 bases from J; junction bases left unmatched: 3. CDR3 size: 14 residues. CDR1 and CDR2 from the germline V gene are SGDLS and YYNGEE. The CDR3 DNA sequence: TGTGCCAGCAGCGTAGTGGGACAGGGGGGCGGCTACACCTTC. Protein product: CASSVVGQGGGYTF.

CDR3 sequence reads: CSVGGTDYSYGYTF. CDR3 nucleotides: TGCAGCGTGGGAGGGACAGACTATTCCTATGGCTACACCTTC. The rearrangement links TRBV29-1 to TRBJ1-2; TRBD1 matches 7 bases. Germline CDR1 reads SQVTM; CDR2 reads ANQGSEA. The junction had 11 bases not matched to a gene; V was cut back by 6 bases and J by 4 bases. The CDR3 has 14 residues.